Each of the 6 T cell receptor beta chains below was sequenced from the same sample in a study of T cell changes during pregnancy in multiple sclerosis. Repertoires were generated with immunoSEQ multiplex PCR, while TCRdb's copy carries only in-frame clones and drops some. The sample lists 45,000 to 70,000 clones; about 92% were seen once. The sequences come from CD4+ T cells from peripheral blood mononuclear cells, collected after pregnancy. These receptors came from a female donor with multiple sclerosis, enrolled in a pregnancy study.

The genes are TRBV2 and TRBJ2-1; 7 bases map to TRBD2. Trimming removed 4 bases from V and 6 bases from J; junction bases left unmatched: 3. This CDR3 has 13 residues. Germline loops: CDR1 SNHLY, CDR2 FYNNEI. CDR3: CASSGDYLNEQFF. The CDR3 region has the DNA TGTGCCAGCAGTGGGGACTACCTCAATGAGCAGTTCTTC.

The chain links TRBV27 to TRBJ1-1, with 7 bases that match TRBD1. The CDR3 loop spans 13 amino acids. The V gene's germline CDR1 is MNHEY and CDR2 SMNVEV (reference sequence). V dropped 7 bases and J dropped 5; count of bases not matched to a gene: 7. The CDR3 here is CASIDRVMTEAFF. CDR3 DNA: TGTGCCAGCATCGACAGGGTGATGACTGAAGCTTTCTTT.

This clone was seen a few times. The V and J genes are TRBV25-1 and TRBJ1-2, with D uncertain. The CDR3 has 12 amino acids. Trimming cost V 6 bases and J 2 bases, with 7 bases left between them. CDR1 and CDR2 from the germline V gene are MGHDK and SYGVNS. The CDR3 nucleotides read TGTGCCAGCAGCCCTTCGAACTATGGCTACACCTTC. This encodes CASSPSNYGYTF.

The rearrangement joins TRBV7-3 to TRBJ2-3; perhaps TRBD2 as D (7 bases). Trimming left V 5 bases short and J 6 bases short, with 12 bases between. The length of the CDR3 is 13 residues. Germline CDR1 reads SGHTA; CDR2 reads FQGTGA. CDR3 sequence: CASSPGGLDTQYF. CDR3 coding DNA: TGTGCCAGCAGCCCCGGGGGGCTCGATACGCAGTATTTT.

V gene TRBV27 combines with J gene TRBJ1-6, with TRBD1 identical over 12 bases. V trimming: 6 bases; J trimming: 1 base; junction bases outside the gene matches: 13. This CDR3 spans 20 amino acids. From germline, CDR1 is MNHEY and CDR2 SMNVEV (reference sequence). CDR3 amino acids: CASSRLRDRGLRSYNSPLHF. The CDR3 nucleotides are TGTGCCAGCAGCCGGTTACGGGACAGGGGGCTGCGGTCCTATAATTCACCCCTCCACTTT.

The chain joins TRBV9 to TRBJ2-7; unclear D gene. CDR3 length: 13 residues. Germline CDR1 and CDR2: SGDLS and YYNGEE. The V and J ends lost 4 bases and 4 bases respectively, with 12 bases between them. The CDR3 loop reads CASSPYPDYEQYF. DNA for the CDR3: TGTGCCAGCAGCCCATACCCAGATTACGAGCAGTACTTC.